The 32 T cell receptor beta chains below all came from one sample that was sequenced in a study of cytomegalovirus exposure and HLA in healthy donors (dated by TCRdb to about 2017). The receptor library was made with the immunoSEQ multiplex PCR assay. For the multiplex PCR, a mixture combining 60 forward primers for TCR Vbeta segments and 13 reverse primers for TCR Jbeta segments was used. TCRdb carries this immuneACCESS record with in-frame sequences only. Its versions omit some clonotypes, under half of them owing to an unresolved V gene in the studies checked, with the rest unexplained. The sample has about 76,000 clones on record, 72% of them singletons. The biggest ten clones account for roughly 5.2% of the sample. Material for sequencing was PBMCs. The receptors come from a man between 60 and 75 years old in good health and CMV-seropositive.

This chain uses TRBV6-5 with TRBJ2-1; weak D call: TRBD1 (5 bases). CDR1 is MNHEY and CDR2 is SVGAGI in the germline V gene. The CDR3 consists of 14 residues. V lost 3 bases to trimming and J lost 6 bases, with 12 bases between them. For the CDR3, the DNA is TGTGCCAGCAGTTATAGCCTTCAGGGCAATGAGCAGTTCTTC. Its protein is CASSYSLQGNEQFF.

For the CDR3, the DNA is TGTGCCAGCAGCTTTCGTGACGGGGAGAACACTGAAGCTTTCTTT. Its protein is CASSFRDGENTEAFF. V and J are TRBV5-8 and TRBJ1-1, with no clear D. The germline gives CDR1 SGHTS, CDR2 YDEGEE. V shed 2 bases and J shed 1 base, with 12 bases lying between them. This CDR3 is built from 15 residues.

The chain combines TRBV5-1 with TRBJ2-2; D possibly corresponds to TRBD1 (6 bases). The CDR3 consists of 15 residues. Germline assignment: CDR1 SGHRS and CDR2 YFSETQ. Trimming cost V 3 bases and J 5 bases, with 14 bases left between them. The CDR3 loop is CASSWGPSSTGELFF. CDR3 DNA: TGCGCCAGCAGCTGGGGGCCCTCGAGTACCGGGGAGCTGTTTTTT.

The chain couples TRBV4-2 to TRBJ2-7, with TRBD2 matching 8 bases. Germline V gene data show CDR1 as LGHNA and CDR2 as YNFKEQ. J was trimmed by 0 bases and V by 1 base; bases with no gene match: 2. This CDR3 is 15 amino acids long. The CDR3: CASSQGGTSSYEQYF. The CDR3 DNA follows: TGTGCCAGCAGCCAAGGGGGGACTAGCTCCTACGAGCAGTACTTC.

The CDR3 nucleotides are TGTGCCAGCAGTCGCGGGACTATCAATGAGCAGTTCTTC. It encodes CASSRGTINEQFF. The chain couples TRBV9 to TRBJ2-1, with 7 positions matching TRBD2. V lost 5 bases, J lost 6 bases, and 5 bases stayed unmatched. The CDR3 extends over 13 amino acids. CDR1 SGDLS and CDR2 YYNGEE come from the germline V gene. Full variable domain (rest looked up from reference TRBV9 and TRBJ2-1): DSGVTQTPKHLITATGQRVTLRCSPRSGDLSVYWYQQSLDQGLQFLIQYYNGEERAKGNILERFSAQQFPDLHSELNLSSLELGDSALYFCASSRGTINEQFFGPGTRLTVL.

The DNA of the CDR3 is TGTGCCAGCAGTGTGACAGGCGGAGAGCCCCAGCATTTT. This gives the protein CASSVTGGEPQHF. The chain carries TRBV27 and TRBJ1-5; maybe TRBD1 (6 bases). The CDR3 runs to 13 residues. V dropped 5 bases and J dropped 8 bases, with 13 bases sitting between them. From germline, CDR1 is MNHEY and CDR2 SMNVEV (reference sequence).

This clone was picked up a small number of times. The gene calls are TRBV29-1 and TRBJ2-7, with TRBD2 matching 8 bases. This CDR3 comprises 15 residues. CDR1 and CDR2 from the germline V gene are SQVTM and ANQGSEA. V shed 0 bases and J 0 bases; nucleotides not matched to a gene: 4. The CDR3 sequence: CSVEDTGTSSYEQYF. CDR3 coding DNA: TGCAGCGTTGAAGATACCGGGACTAGCTCCTACGAGCAGTACTTC.

The rearrangement joins TRBV19 to TRBJ1-5; D is unresolved. V lost 3 bases to trimming and J lost 0 bases, with 6 bases between them. Germline V lookup: CDR1 LNHDA, CDR2 SQIVND (reference sequence). The CDR3 spans 14 residues. The CDR3 sequence: CASSMPYSNQPQHF. DNA for the CDR3: TGTGCCAGTAGTATGCCCTATAGCAATCAGCCCCAGCATTTT.

The CDR3 DNA reads TGTGCCAGCAGCCAATCGGGACAGGGAAGAACTGAAGCTTTCTTT. Protein product: CASSQSGQGRTEAFF. The chain joins TRBV11-1 to TRBJ1-1; 9 bases are a match to TRBD1. This CDR3 is built from 15 residues. Losses at the gene ends were 5 bases for V and 5 bases for J; bases not matched to a gene: 9. CDR1 and CDR2 from the germline V gene are SGHAT and FQDESV (reference sequence).

The genes are TRBV27 and TRBJ1-6; D is unclear. The CDR3 totals 17 residues. Germline assignment: CDR1 MNHEY and CDR2 SMNVEV (reference sequence). V was shortened by 6 bases and J by 3 bases, with 18 bases between the two germline ends. Here the CDR3 DNA reads TGTGCCAGCAGCCCCTTTATTCCACGAGTCTATAATTCACCCCTCCACTTT. Protein product: CASSPFIPRVYNSPLHF.

This clone was seen only a few times. The rearrangement joins TRBV7-9 to TRBJ2-5, with 9 positions matching TRBD1. The V gene end was trimmed by 4 bases and the J gene end by 2 bases; junction bases not matched to a gene: 5. CDR1 and CDR2 from the germline V gene are SEHNR and FQNEAQ (reference sequence). The CDR3 is 15 residues long. The CDR3 loop reads CASSWTGDPQETQYF. CDR3 DNA sequence: TGTGCCAGCAGCTGGACAGGGGACCCACAAGAGACCCAGTACTTC.

The CDR3 nucleotides are TGTGCCAGCAGCTCCAGGGGGCTCACAGATACGCAGTATTTT. Residues: CASSSRGLTDTQYF. This sequence joins TRBV7-3 and TRBJ2-3; 8 bases are shared with TRBD1. Germline V gene sequence: CDR1 SGHTA, CDR2 FQGTGA. V dropped 4 bases and J dropped 2; count of bases not matched to a gene: 2. The length of the CDR3 is 14 residues.

This clone has just a few counts. The chain couples TRBV5-1 to TRBJ2-7, with D perhaps TRBD1 (6 bases). The germline gives CDR1 SGHRS, CDR2 YFSETQ. This CDR3 region has 15 residues. Trimming removed 2 bases from V and 6 bases from J, with 18 bases in between. The CDR3 protein is CASSLTGTNRVEQYF. The CDR3 region has the DNA TGCGCCAGCAGCTTAACAGGGACAAATCGGGTCGAGCAGTACTTC.

This chain's CDR3 is CASRAGQGDLYF. In DNA, the CDR3 is TGTGCCAGTAGGGCTGGACAGGGGGATTTGTACTTC. The gene calls are TRBV19 and TRBJ2-7, with 10 bases fitting TRBD1. CDR1 is LNHDA and CDR2 is SQIVND in the germline V gene (reference sequence). The CDR3 extends over 12 amino acids. J lost 12 bases, V lost 6 bases, and 8 bases had no gene match.

The chain combines TRBV6-1 with TRBJ2-2; TRBD1 matches at 8 bases. The CDR3 contains 15 residues. Trimming took 6 bases from V and 6 from J; bases not matched to a gene: 9. Germline V gives CDR1 MNHNS, CDR2 SASEGT. The CDR3 region is CASSLGTGGSGELFF. CDR3 DNA: TGTGCCAGCAGCCTTGGGACAGGCGGATCCGGGGAGCTGTTTTTT.

The CDR3 is CASSPLGQGHEQYF. DNA for the CDR3: TGCGCCAGCAGCCCTCTAGGACAGGGGCATGAGCAGTACTTC. The chain couples TRBV4-1 to TRBJ2-7; 9 nucleotides match TRBD1. CDR3 size: 14 residues. Trimming took 4 bases from V and 7 from J; bases not matched to a gene: 8. Germline V gene data show CDR1 as MGHRA and CDR2 as YSYEKL.

In this sample, this clone turned up a few times. V and J are TRBV7-9 and TRBJ1-2; 8 positions agree with TRBD1. Germline lookup yields CDR1 SEHNR and CDR2 FQNEAQ (reference sequence). The length of the CDR3 is 14 residues. The V segment lost 4 bases and the J segment 6 bases; nucleotides outside the gene matches: 7. CDR3 nucleotides: TGTGCCAGCAGCTCCTCAGGACAGGGAAATGGCTACACCTTC. Protein product: CASSSSGQGNGYTF. The entire variable domain, with the rest obtained from reference TRBV7-9 and TRBJ1-2, is as follows: DTGVSQNPRHKITKRGQNVTFRCDPISEHNRLYWYRQTLGQGPEFLTYFQNEAQLEKSRLLSDRFSAERPKGSFSTLEIQRTEQGDSAMYLCASSSSGQGNGYTFGSGTRLTVV.

This clone was found a few times. This chain uses TRBV7-9 with TRBJ2-2; weak D call: TRBD1 (6 bases). With 5 bases removed from V and 6 bases from J, the gap between germline ends came to 13 bases. Germline V gene sequence: CDR1 SEHNR, CDR2 FQNEAQ (reference sequence). The CDR3 is 14 amino acids. CDR3 coding DNA: TGTGCCAGCAGCCACCCACAGGGAGCCGGGGAGCTGTTTTTT. Amino acid sequence: CASSHPQGAGELFF. The full variable domain, rest sourced from reference TRBV7-9 and TRBJ2-2, is DTGVSQNPRHKITKRGQNVTFRCDPISEHNRLYWYRQTLGQGPEFLTYFQNEAQLEKSRLLSDRFSAERPKGSFSTLEIQRTEQGDSAMYLCASSHPQGAGELFFGEGSRLTVL.

The rearrangement joins TRBV28 to TRBJ2-7; 9 nucleotides match TRBD1. The germline gives CDR1 MDHEN, CDR2 SYDVKM. Unmatched junction bases numbered 5, after V lost 8 bases and J lost 3 bases. The length of the CDR3 is 13 residues. In nucleotides, the CDR3 is TGTGCCAGCCGGGACAGGGACCTCTACGAGCAGTACTTC. Translation gives CASRDRDLYEQYF.

The chain is built from TRBV7-2 and TRBJ1-1, with D perhaps TRBD1 (5 bases). Per germline, CDR1 SGHTA and CDR2 FQGNSA. The CDR3 runs to 14 residues. Trimming shortened V by 1 base and J by 5 bases, and 11 bases separated the two germline ends. CDR3 protein: CASSLGGGRTEAFF. The CDR3 region has the DNA TGTGCCAGCAGCTTAGGGGGCGGGAGGACTGAAGCTTTCTTT.

Comment on this clone: At one end the junction does not follow the germline gene, possibly because of a read error. This chain joins TRBV7-9 and TRBJ2-2; D not certain. This CDR3 contains 16 residues. Germline assignment: CDR1 SEHNR and CDR2 FQNEAQ (reference sequence). CDR3 region: CSSSSSRNSNTGELFF. CDR3 nucleotide sequence: TGTTCCAGCAGCTCGTCCCGTAACTCGAACACCGGGGAGCTGTTTTTT.

This chain joins TRBV6-1 and TRBJ2-1, with 7 positions matching TRBD2. Germline loops: CDR1 MNHNS, CDR2 SASEGT. Trimming took 4 bases from V and 9 from J; bases not matched to a gene: 6. The CDR3 totals 13 residues. The CDR3 coding sequence is TGTGCCAGCAGTGTTCCGGGAGGAGGTGAGCAGTTCTTC. This encodes CASSVPGGGEQFF.

The V and J genes are TRBV11-2 and TRBJ1-2; 7 nucleotides agree with TRBD1. The CDR3 has 14 amino acids. CDR1 and CDR2 (germline): SGHAT, FQNNGV. Losses at the gene ends were 8 bases for V and 4 bases for J; bases not matched to a gene: 10. Here the CDR3 DNA reads TGTGCCAGCGGAGGGACAGTTCTAGCCTATGGCTACACCTTC. Translation gives CASGGTVLAYGYTF. The full variable domain, with the rest looked up from reference TRBV11-2 and TRBJ1-2, is EAGVAQSPRYKIIEKRQSVAFWCNPISGHATLYWYQQILGQGPKLLIQFQNNGVVDDSQLPKDRFSAERLKGVDSTLKIQPAKLEDSAVYLCASGGTVLAYGYTFGSGTRLTVV.

This clone came up once. The chain joins TRBV30 to TRBJ1-5; a weak D match, TRBD1 (5 bases). This CDR3 contains 15 residues. Trimming took off 4 bases at V and 0 bases at J, with 13 bases between the two ends. The germline gives CDR1 GTSNPN, CDR2 SVGIG (reference sequence). CDR3 amino acids: CAWTSQGYSNQPQHF. The CDR3 nucleotides are TGTGCCTGGACCTCCCAGGGATATAGCAATCAGCCCCAGCATTTT.

Only one count was recorded for this clone. The gene calls are TRBV7-9 and TRBJ1-1, with a possible D match to TRBD1 (5 bases). This CDR3 is 18 amino acids long. V was clipped by 1 base and J by 4 bases, with 22 bases between them. CDR1 SEHNR and CDR2 FQNEAQ come from the germline V gene (reference sequence). This CDR3 is CASSLGLVQGRSGTEAFF. The CDR3 bases are TGTGCCAGCAGCTTAGGTCTAGTGCAGGGTCGATCGGGCACTGAAGCTTTCTTT.

In DNA, the CDR3 is TGTGCCAGCTCACGAGGGACTAGCGGGGGCACAGATACGCAGTATTTT. Its translation is CASSRGTSGGTDTQYF. The gene calls are TRBV18 and TRBJ2-3, with 13 bases aligning to TRBD2. V was pared by 4 bases and J by 1 base, with 2 bases of the junction left unmatched. The CDR3 covers 16 residues. Germline CDR1 KGHSH, CDR2 LQKENI.

This chain connects TRBV19 to TRBJ2-5; TRBD1 is a possible D gene (6 bases). The V end lost 5 bases, the J end lost 3 bases, and 13 bases lay between the germline ends. The CDR3 contains 14 residues. Germline values: CDR1 LNHDA, CDR2 SQIVND (reference sequence). CDR3 sequence reads: CASSGGGWEETQYF. CDR3 nucleotide sequence: TGTGCCAGTAGTGGGGGCGGTTGGGAAGAGACCCAGTACTTC.

This chain uses TRBV19 with TRBJ1-1, with D unresolved. This CDR3 is 13 amino acids long. In germline, CDR1 is LNHDA, CDR2 SQIVND (reference sequence). V lost 2 bases, J lost 1 base, and 5 bases lay in between. The CDR3 DNA follows: TGTGCCAGTAGTATATATCGGAACACTGAAGCTTTCTTT. It translates to CASSIYRNTEAFF.

The rearrangement links TRBV10-1 to TRBJ2-2; D might be TRBD1 (5 bases). Deletions cut 0 bases from V and 1 base from J, with 9 bases between. The CDR3 consists of 16 residues. CDR1 is WNHNN and CDR2 is SYGVQD in the germline V gene (reference sequence). CDR3 nucleotides: TGCGCCAGCAGTGAGTCGGGGCCCCGGAACACCGGGGAGCTGTTTTTT. It translates to CASSESGPRNTGELFF.

The V call is TRBV13, the J call TRBJ2-7; D is perhaps TRBD2 (6 bases). The CDR3 has 13 amino acids. Germline-derived CDR1 and CDR2 are PRHDT and FYEKMQ (reference sequence). The V end lost 5 bases, the J end lost 7 bases, and 15 bases lay between the germline ends. The CDR3 bases are TGTGCCAGCAGCCTTGGACGGGCGGGGGAGCAGTACTTC. It specifies CASSLGRAGEQYF.

CDR3 coding DNA: TGCGCCAGCAGCCCAAACTTCTCCGGGACAGATCCCCTTCAGCCCCAGCATTTT. Translation: CASSPNFSGTDPLQPQHF. The V gene is TRBV5-1, the J gene TRBJ1-5; 7 nucleotides agree with TRBD1. Germline CDR1 and CDR2: SGHRS and YFSETQ. V shed 4 bases and J 6 bases; nucleotides not matched to a gene: 19. The CDR3 is made up of 18 amino acids.

The rearrangement joins TRBV19 to TRBJ1-5, with D perhaps matching TRBD1 (6 bases). Per germline, CDR1 LNHDA and CDR2 SQIVND (reference sequence). The CDR3 extends over 17 amino acids. The V gene lost 4 bases and the J gene lost 5 bases, with 21 bases spanning the gap. The CDR3 coding sequence is TGTGCCAGTAGTAAGGTGGTAGGGGACATCGGTTATCAGCCCCAGCATTTT. Translating it yields CASSKVVGDIGYQPQHF.